Listed below are T cell receptor beta chains from one sample, sequenced in a study of lymphopenia after photon versus proton radiotherapy. Clones were sequenced by immunoSEQ multiplex PCR, and TCRdb holds only the in-frame ones, with some missing. The sample has 75,000 to 95,000 clones, more than 70% seen once. This specimen consisted of peripheral blood, obtained from a patient treated with proton-based radiotherapy. The receptors were gathered from a man aged 55-75 years with pancreatic cancer. The CDR3 runs from the conserved cysteine through the conserved F or W. The D gene is left open where the match is weak. Clone size is stated in some rows and not others, as once, few, many or a class when expanded.

cdr3_aa: CAGKDRGYTEAFF; cdr3_nt: TGTGCCGGAAAGGACAGGGGGTACACTGAAGCTTTCTTT; j_call: TRBJ1-1; d_call: TRBD1; v_call: TRBV2; clone_size: -
cdr3_aa: CASSLGQGRGYTF; cdr3_nt: TGTGCCAGCAGCCTGGGACAGGGCCGGGGCTACACCTTC; j_call: TRBJ1-2; d_call: TRBD1; v_call: TRBV2; clone_size: many
cdr3_aa: CASSQGRGSTEAFF; cdr3_nt: TGTGCCAGCAGCCAGGGCAGAGGAAGCACTGAAGCTTTCTTT; j_call: TRBJ1-1; d_call: -; v_call: TRBV7-3; clone_size: -
cdr3_aa: CASEAGPPNEKLFF; cdr3_nt: TGTGCCAGTGAGGCGGGACCGCCTAATGAAAAACTGTTTTTT; j_call: TRBJ1-4; d_call: -; v_call: TRBV19; clone_size: -
cdr3_aa: CASSYGTLPYNEQFF; cdr3_nt: TGTGCCAGCAGCTACGGGACTCTACCCTACAATGAGCAGTTCTTC; j_call: TRBJ2-1; d_call: -; v_call: TRBV7-9; clone_size: -
cdr3_aa: CASSGGGGSSYNEQFF; cdr3_nt: TGCGCCAGCAGTGGGGGCGGGGGGAGCTCCTACAATGAGCAGTTCTTC; j_call: TRBJ2-1; d_call: TRBD2; v_call: TRBV10-2; clone_size: -
cdr3_aa: CSVGVGTATYEQYF; cdr3_nt: TGCAGCGTTGGAGTTGGGACAGCCACCTACGAGCAGTACTTC; j_call: TRBJ2-7; d_call: TRBD1; v_call: TRBV29-1; clone_size: -
cdr3_aa: CASRAGLANLYEQYF; cdr3_nt: TGTGCCAGCAGAGCGGGACTAGCGAACCTCTACGAGCAGTACTTC; j_call: TRBJ2-7; d_call: TRBD2; v_call: TRBV7-2; clone_size: -
cdr3_aa: CSGLTGGRDEQYF; cdr3_nt: TGCAGCGGCCTGACAGGGGGCCGCGACGAGCAGTACTTC; j_call: TRBJ2-7; d_call: TRBD1; v_call: TRBV29-1; clone_size: -
cdr3_aa: CASRVTGTRADTQYF; cdr3_nt: TGTGCCAGCCGTGTAACGGGGACAAGGGCAGATACGCAGTATTTT; j_call: TRBJ2-3; d_call: -; v_call: TRBV7-2; clone_size: -
cdr3_aa: CASSPTPPLNIQYF; cdr3_nt: TGTGCCAGCAGTCCTACGCCTCCTCTAAACATTCAGTACTTC; j_call: TRBJ2-4; d_call: -; v_call: TRBV28; clone_size: -
cdr3_aa: CASSPAGTRSYEQYF; cdr3_nt: TGCGCCAGCAGCCCAGCGGGAACTCGGTCCTACGAGCAGTACTTC; j_call: TRBJ2-7; d_call: TRBD2; v_call: TRBV4-1; clone_size: -
cdr3_aa: CASTKKGTGYTEAFF; cdr3_nt: TGTGCCAGCACCAAAAAGGGGACAGGGTATACTGAAGCTTTCTTT; j_call: TRBJ1-1; d_call: TRBD1; v_call: TRBV6-1; clone_size: -
cdr3_aa: CASKVTGANGEQYF; cdr3_nt: TGTGCCAGCAAGGTGACAGGGGCCAACGGCGAGCAGTACTTC; j_call: TRBJ2-7; d_call: TRBD1; v_call: TRBV6-5; clone_size: -
cdr3_aa: CASSQRGLSYEQYF; cdr3_nt: TGTGCCAGCAGCCAACGAGGGTTGTCCTACGAGCAGTACTTC; j_call: TRBJ2-7; d_call: -; v_call: TRBV4-2; clone_size: -
cdr3_aa: CASSSGPSGANVLTF; cdr3_nt: TGTGCCAGCAGCTCGGGCCCCTCTGGGGCCAACGTCCTGACTTTC; j_call: TRBJ2-6; d_call: -; v_call: TRBV11-3; clone_size: -
cdr3_aa: CASSPPPAGGEVSEAFF; cdr3_nt: TGTGCCAGCAGCCCCCCCCCGGCAGGGGGCGAAGTATCTGAAGCTTTCTTT; j_call: TRBJ1-1; d_call: TRBD1; v_call: TRBV28; clone_size: -
cdr3_aa: CSVDRREGETEAFF; cdr3_nt: TGCAGCGTTGACCGCCGGGAGGGAGAAACTGAAGCTTTCTTT; j_call: TRBJ1-1; d_call: -; v_call: TRBV29-1; clone_size: -
cdr3_aa: CASTANTEAFF; cdr3_nt: TGTGCCAGCACTGCGAACACTGAAGCTTTCTTT; j_call: TRBJ1-1; d_call: -; v_call: TRBV5-6; clone_size: -
cdr3_aa: CASSSPGTKEKLFF; cdr3_nt: TGTGCCAGCAGTTCCCCTGGGACGAAAGAAAAACTGTTTTTT; j_call: TRBJ1-4; d_call: -; v_call: TRBV28; clone_size: -
cdr3_aa: CASSDRGLYGYTF; cdr3_nt: TGTGCCAGCAGTGACCGGGGCCTATATGGCTACACCTTC; j_call: TRBJ1-2; d_call: -; v_call: TRBV6-6; clone_size: -
cdr3_aa: CSVKKGETQYF; cdr3_nt: TGCAGCGTTAAGAAGGGGGAGACCCAGTACTTC; j_call: TRBJ2-5; d_call: -; v_call: TRBV29-1; clone_size: -
cdr3_aa: CAWSVSATNEKLFF; cdr3_nt: TGTGCCTGGAGTGTATCGGCAACTAATGAAAAACTGTTTTTT; j_call: TRBJ1-4; d_call: -; v_call: TRBV30; clone_size: -
cdr3_aa: CATQGQGVWGYTF; cdr3_nt: TGTGCCACCCAGGGGCAGGGGGTCTGGGGCTACACCTTC; j_call: TRBJ1-2; d_call: TRBD1; v_call: TRBV28; clone_size: -
cdr3_aa: CASSVSQGMNSPLHF; cdr3_nt: TGTGCCAGCAGCGTTTCGCAGGGGATGAATTCACCCCTCCACTTT; j_call: TRBJ1-6; d_call: -; v_call: TRBV9; clone_size: -
cdr3_aa: CASSLARSSLVGEQYF; cdr3_nt: TGTGCCAGCAGCTTAGCGAGGAGTAGCCTTGTGGGCGAGCAGTACTTC; j_call: TRBJ2-7; d_call: -; v_call: TRBV11-3; clone_size: -
cdr3_aa: CASRRTETGRIEAFF; cdr3_nt: TGTGCCAGTAGACGAACCGAAACAGGACGAATTGAAGCTTTCTTT; j_call: TRBJ1-1; d_call: -; v_call: TRBV19; clone_size: -
cdr3_aa: CATSRVKTSGSFSDTQYF; cdr3_nt: TGTGCCACCAGCAGAGTGAAGACTAGCGGGAGTTTTTCAGATACGCAGTATTTT; j_call: TRBJ2-3; d_call: TRBD2; v_call: TRBV15; clone_size: -
cdr3_aa: CASSPRDRGDSRDQPQHF; cdr3_nt: TGTGCCAGCAGCCCACGGGACAGGGGGGACTCCAGGGATCAGCCCCAGCATTTT; j_call: TRBJ1-5; d_call: TRBD1; v_call: TRBV7-4; clone_size: -